This TCR beta chain was found in a study of human T cells and chemical hapten exposure. This clonotype was seen many times. The study used a library that attached unique molecular identifiers to individual cDNA molecules. TCRdb re-derived calls from the RACE reads in MiXCR, one entry per CDR3 protein. The sample contains roughly 92,000 distinct CDR3 sequences, roughly 11% of which appear only once. Time point specified: patch test 2, 6 weeks after DPC sensitization. Treatment specified: therapeutic diphenylcyclopropenone sensitization with weekly scalp DPC. V dropped 4 bases and J dropped 4; count of bases not matched to a gene: 5. Germline V CDR1 and CDR2: MNHEY, SMNVEV (reference sequence). The CDR3 loop spans 14 amino acids.

The chain uses TRBV27 and TRBJ1-2; 8 bases are shared with TRBD1. The source is a middle-aged woman with alopecia areata. Some clones in this sample may be carry-over from other donors' samples. Sequencing used whole blood, obtained in connection with sensitization to the hapten diphenylcyclopropenone (DPC). The chain's CDR3 is CASSSGQGGYGYTF. The CDR3, as DNA: TGTGCCAGCAGTTCCGGACAGGGCGGCTATGGCTACACCTTC.